This T cell receptor beta chain was obtained from a study of shared clonotypes between healthy human individuals. At the level of the study: Each donor contributed plates that comprised three CD4 naive, three CD4 memory, two CD8 naive and one CD8 memory.

This clone has just one count. The antigen is not known. With 0 bases clipped from V and 4 bases from J, the junction kept 6 bases outside the gene matches. The CDR3 runs to 16 residues. Germline V CDR1 and CDR2: MGHRA, YSYEKL. Generated by immunoSEQ multiplex PCR, the TCRdb table keeps only in-frame clones and is missing some. Here the sample spans 2 million to 2.5 million clones, roughly 94% being singletons. The study, taken as a whole, reports: A small donor pool kept down the genetic and exposure-history diversity that was represented. The sharing of around 5% of naive CD4 clonotypes was seen across a handful of donors.

Sequenced input: naive CD4+ T cells sorted from blood. Subset in this sample: CD45RA+ positively selected. This chain connects TRBV4-1 to TRBJ1-2; 9 bases are a match to TRBD1. This receptor was obtained from a man younger than 35 in good health. The CDR3 here is CASSQDQQGAIYGYTF. DNA of the CDR3: TGCGCCAGCAGCCAAGATCAACAGGGGGCGATCTATGGCTACACCTTC.